A selection of T cell receptor beta chains follows, all from one sample in a study of shared T cell receptors in the human thymus. Some clones are missing from TCRdb's copy, which holds only in-frame ones; the method was immunoSEQ multiplex PCR. This table holds hundreds of thousands of clones, around 87% found once. This same sample was also taken into another study, of human thymus T cells.

The source material was thymocytes. These receptor sequences come from a boy under two years old with a congenital heart defect. CDR3s include the opening cysteine and the closing phenylalanine or tryptophan. The D gene is left open where the match is weak. A row's size may be missing; if present it is once, few, many or a size class.

v_call	d_call	clone_size	j_call	cdr3_aa	cdr3_nt
TRBV4-3	.	.	TRBJ2-7	CASSQDLRGSEQYF	TGCGCCAGCAGCCAAGATTTGAGGGGGAGCGAGCAGTACTTC
TRBV5-1	.	.	TRBJ2-1	CASSLVGRDYNEQFF	TGCGCCAGCAGCTTGGTAGGGAGAGACTACAATGAGCAGTTCTTC
TRBV7-3	.	.	TRBJ2-3	CASSHDSASTDTQYF	TGTGCCAGCAGCCATGACAGTGCTAGCACAGATACGCAGTATTTT
TRBV19	TRBD1	.	TRBJ2-2	CASSIPGGNTGELFF	TGTGCCAGTAGTATTCCAGGGGGCAACACCGGGGAGCTGTTTTTT
TRBV4-1	TRBD2	.	TRBJ2-4	CASSQETSGGMAKNIQYF	TGCGCCAGCAGCCAAGAGACTAGCGGGGGGATGGCCAAAAACATTCAGTACTTC
TRBV7-9	TRBD1	.	TRBJ1-1	CASSPNRDRVTEAFF	TGTGCCAGCAGCCCCAATAGGGACAGGGTTACTGAAGCTTTCTTT
TRBV14	.	.	TRBJ2-7	CASSLGSGYEQYF	TGTGCCAGCAGCCTCGGTAGCGGCTACGAGCAGTACTTC
TRBV28	TRBD2	.	TRBJ2-1	CASSGGERGAYNEQFF	TGTGCCAGCAGTGGGGGGGAGAGGGGAGCCTACAATGAGCAGTTCTTC
TRBV27	TRBD2	.	TRBJ2-3	CASSLSTSGPTDTQYF	TGTGCCAGCAGTTTATCGACTAGCGGGCCCACAGATACGCAGTATTTT
TRBV30	TRBD1	.	TRBJ1-2	CAQDREGYTF	TGTGCCCAGGACAGGGAGGGCTACACCTTC
TRBV28	.	.	TRBJ1-5	CASKEGNNQPQHF	TGTGCCAGCAAAGAGGGAAACAATCAGCCCCAGCATTTT
TRBV30	TRBD2	.	TRBJ2-1	CAWSVRKGLADPYEQFF	TGTGCCTGGAGTGTAAGAAAGGGACTAGCGGATCCCTATGAGCAGTTCTTC
TRBV14	.	.	TRBJ1-5	CASSQGRHRASNQPQHF	TGTGCCAGCAGCCAAGGGAGGCACAGGGCCTCCAATCAGCCCCAGCATTTT
TRBV5-4	.	.	TRBJ2-7	CASSSDRTPGYEQYF	TGTGCCAGCAGCTCCGACAGGACCCCGGGCTACGAGCAGTACTTC
TRBV27	TRBD1	.	TRBJ1-2	CASSLQGGYGYTF	TGTGCCAGCAGTTTACAGGGGGGCTATGGCTACACCTTC
TRBV5-1	.	.	TRBJ2-2	CASSLWQGGTGELFF	TGCGCCAGCAGCTTGTGGCAGGGTGGTACCGGGGAGCTGTTTTTT
TRBV9	TRBD1	.	TRBJ2-3	CASSVSTGVTDTQYF	TGTGCCAGCAGCGTATCAACAGGGGTGACAGATACGCAGTATTTT
TRBV7-2	.	.	TRBJ2-7	CASSLGPGEQYF	TGTGCCAGCAGCTTAGGCCCGGGTGAGCAGTACTTC
TRBV6-1	TRBD1	.	TRBJ2-1	CASSVDRGSNEQFF	TGTGCCAGCAGTGTAGACAGGGGGAGCAATGAGCAGTTCTTC
TRBV2	TRBD2	once	TRBJ2-7	CASSESSGAPCEQYF	TGTGCCAGCAGTGAATCTAGCGGGGCCCCTTGCGAGCAGTACTTC
TRBV29-1	TRBD2	.	TRBJ2-1	CSVAGSSLAGYNEQFF	TGCAGCGTTGCGGGGTCTAGTCTAGCGGGATACAATGAGCAGTTCTTC
TRBV27	.	once	TRBJ1-1	CASSPKWGGEDTEAFF	TGTGCCAGCAGTCCAAAATGGGGAGGGGAGGACACTGAAGCTTTCTTT
TRBV28	TRBD1	.	TRBJ2-7	CASSFSRTGRKVAEQYF	TGTGCCAGCAGTTTTTCTCGGACAGGGAGAAAGGTGGCCGAGCAGTACTTC
TRBV7-9	TRBD2	.	TRBJ2-5	CASSALLAGEEAETQYF	TGTGCCAGCAGCGCCCTACTAGCGGGAGAAGAGGCAGAGACCCAGTACTTC
TRBV15	.	once	TRBJ2-5	CATSTKLGAVQETQYF	TGTGCCACCAGCACCAAACTTGGGGCGGTCCAAGAGACCCAGTACTTC
TRBV19	TRBD1	.	TRBJ1-5	CASTDPDRGNQPQHF	TGTGCCAGTACTGACCCGGACAGGGGCAATCAGCCCCAGCATTTT
TRBV15	TRBD1	.	TRBJ2-7	CATRREGGQGCEQYF	TGTGCCACCAGACGCGAGGGGGGACAGGGGTGCGAGCAGTACTTC
TRBV5-6	.	few	TRBJ1-3	CASSLSMRVSGNTIYF	TGTGCCAGCAGCTTATCAATGAGGGTTTCAGGAAACACCATATATTTT
TRBV6-1	TRBD2	few	TRBJ2-3	CASMGRGETDTQYF	TGTGCCAGCATGGGGCGGGGGGAAACAGATACGCAGTATTTT
TRBV6-4	TRBD1	.	TRBJ1-1	CASSREALQGDTEAFF	TGTGCCAGCAGCAGAGAGGCCCTTCAGGGGGACACTGAAGCTTTCTTT
TRBV2	.	.	TRBJ2-1	CASSEAVSRTHNEQFF	TGTGCCAGCAGTGAAGCGGTTTCGAGGACTCACAATGAGCAGTTCTTC
TRBV13	TRBD2	once	TRBJ2-7	CASSQRLAGDQTYEQYF	TGTGCCAGCAGCCAGAGACTAGCGGGGGACCAGACCTACGAGCAGTACTTC
TRBV23-1	.	.	TRBJ1-5	CASSQPPETGSDQPQHF	TGCGCCAGCAGTCAGCCTCCAGAAACAGGATCGGATCAGCCCCAGCATTTT
TRBV5-4	.	.	TRBJ2-1	CASSLRPSASSYNEQFF	TGTGCCAGCAGCTTGAGGCCTAGCGCCAGCTCCTACAATGAGCAGTTCTTC
TRBV28	TRBD2	few	TRBJ2-1	CASSPTAGGRMNEQFF	TGTGCCAGCAGTCCGACGGCGGGGGGCCGCATGAATGAGCAGTTCTTC
TRBV6-5	.	.	TRBJ1-1	CASSWSSGYLNTEAFF	TGTGCCAGCAGTTGGAGTTCGGGGTATTTGAACACTGAAGCTTTCTTT
TRBV25-1	.	.	TRBJ2-5	CASSEYSAGQQETQYF	TGTGCCAGCAGTGAATATTCCGCGGGACAGCAAGAGACCCAGTACTTC
TRBV14	.	.	TRBJ2-3	CASSQDWNGGFSTDTQYF	TGTGCCAGCAGCCAAGATTGGAACGGGGGATTCTCCACAGATACGCAGTATTTT
TRBV28	TRBD2	.	TRBJ2-7	CASSLGGVYEQYF	TGTGCCAGCAGTTTAGGGGGGGTTTACGAGCAGTACTTC
TRBV5-1	TRBD2	.	TRBJ2-3	CASTLAGSSTDTQYF	TGCGCCAGCACCCTAGCGGGATCTAGCACAGATACGCAGTATTTT
TRBV10-1	TRBD1	.	TRBJ1-5	CASSDRKNKPGQGAYGNNQPQHF	TGCGCCAGCAGTGACCGTAAAAACAAACCCGGACAGGGGGCGTACGGAAACAATCAGCCCCAGCATTTT
TRBV7-9	.	.	TRBJ2-7	CASSPIGIRTDEQYF	TGTGCCAGCAGCCCAATTGGCATCAGGACTGACGAGCAGTACTTC
TRBV6-5	.	.	TRBJ2-7	CASSQDISYEQYF	TGTGCCAGCAGTCAGGACATCTCCTACGAGCAGTACTTC
TRBV11-3	TRBD1	few	TRBJ1-1	CASSPDRGRDTEAFF	TGTGCCAGCAGCCCGGACAGGGGAAGGGACACTGAAGCTTTCTTT
TRBV6-1	.	.	TRBJ1-2	CASSRRTVYGYTF	TGTGCCAGCAGTCGTCGGACAGTCTATGGCTACACCTTC
TRBV2	TRBD2	.	TRBJ2-3	CASRTSGGWDTDTQYF	TGTGCCAGCAGGACTAGCGGGGGTTGGGACACAGATACGCAGTATTTT
TRBV2	TRBD1	.	TRBJ2-5	CASSPVQGEETQYF	TGTGCCAGCAGCCCGGTTCAGGGGGAAGAGACCCAGTACTTC
TRBV5-4	TRBD1	.	TRBJ1-6	CASSAGQTSSYNSPPHF	TGTGCCAGCAGCGCGGGACAGACGAGCTCCTATAATTCACCCCCCCACTTT
TRBV7-8	TRBD1	.	TRBJ2-7	CASSLVRDRVYEQYF	TGTGCCAGCAGCTTAGTACGGGACAGGGTGTACGAGCAGTACTTC
TRBV5-1	.	.	TRBJ1-1	CASSLQWAGVKTEAFF	TGCGCCAGCAGCTTGCAATGGGCAGGCGTAAAGACTGAAGCTTTCTTT
TRBV27	.	once	TRBJ2-7	CASSLYLSSYEQYF	TGTGCCAGCAGTTTATATCTTAGCTCCTACGAGCAGTACTTC
TRBV4-1	TRBD1	.	TRBJ2-7	CASSQDPTGGCEQYF	TGCGCCAGCAGCCAAGATCCCACAGGGGGCTGCGAGCAGTACTTC
TRBV14	TRBD1	.	TRBJ1-1	CASSRWDRARTTEAFF	TGTGCCAGCAGCAGATGGGACAGGGCAAGAACCACTGAAGCTTTCTTT
TRBV5-8	.	.	TRBJ2-3	CASSLDGRGFTDTQYF	TGTGCCAGCAGCTTGGACGGGAGAGGATTCACAGATACGCAGTATTTT
TRBV28	TRBD1	.	TRBJ1-2	CASSLALGQALSYGYTF	TGTGCCAGCAGTTTGGCTCTAGGACAGGCGCTGAGCTATGGCTACACCTTC
TRBV6-5	TRBD1	few	TRBJ2-1	CASSGTGEQFF	TGTGCCAGCAGTGGGACAGGGGAGCAGTTCTTC
TRBV2	TRBD1	.	TRBJ1-6	CASSERDRVAPLHF	TGTGCCAGCAGTGAACGGGACAGGGTCGCACCCCTCCACTTT
TRBV10-2	TRBD2	.	TRBJ2-3	CASRTSGKADTQYF	TGCGCCAGCCGGACTAGCGGGAAGGCAGATACGCAGTATTTT
TRBV4-1	.	once	TRBJ2-5	CASSPLSIRGRNAETQYF	TGCGCCAGCAGCCCCCTAAGTATTAGGGGGAGAAATGCAGAGACCCAGTACTTC
TRBV18	.	.	TRBJ1-5	CASSPERTRVSNQPQHF	TGTGCCAGCTCACCGGAGAGAACCAGGGTTAGCAATCAGCCCCAGCATTTT